The subject of this entry is one TCR beta chain. The CDR3 is 15 amino acids. The germline V and J ends were trimmed by 5 bases and 4 bases, with 15 bases remaining between them. Germline V gene data show CDR1 as PRHDT and CDR2 as FYEKMQ (reference sequence). Priming of first-strand cDNA relied on TRAV- and TRBV-specific primers (covering alpha and beta chains). The PCR that amplified TCRs ran for approximately 20 cycles, relying on a constant-region primer and a V-primer adapter. TCRdb re-derived calls from the reads in MiXCR, one entry per CDR3 protein. The sample yields about 100,000 distinct CDR3 sequences, around 21% seen once. The data derive from a study of low-dose radiotherapy and immunotherapy resistance in tumors. Described time point: after trial treatment. Treatment reported: LDRT plus nivolumab, ipilimumab, low-dose cyclophosphamide and aspirin (RACIN trial). Donors received a regimen that comprised nivolumab, ipilimumab, aspirin, low-dose cyclophosphamide and low-dose radiotherapy.

Sequenced here: PBMCs, sampled after low-dose radiotherapy plus immunotherapy. V and J are TRBV13 and TRBJ2-1, with D unresolved. This clonotype originated in a male donor with prostate cancer. CDR3 DNA: TGTGCCAGCAGCCCCGCTAGTTCGGAGTACAATGAGCAGTTCTTC. Translated: CASSPASSEYNEQFF.